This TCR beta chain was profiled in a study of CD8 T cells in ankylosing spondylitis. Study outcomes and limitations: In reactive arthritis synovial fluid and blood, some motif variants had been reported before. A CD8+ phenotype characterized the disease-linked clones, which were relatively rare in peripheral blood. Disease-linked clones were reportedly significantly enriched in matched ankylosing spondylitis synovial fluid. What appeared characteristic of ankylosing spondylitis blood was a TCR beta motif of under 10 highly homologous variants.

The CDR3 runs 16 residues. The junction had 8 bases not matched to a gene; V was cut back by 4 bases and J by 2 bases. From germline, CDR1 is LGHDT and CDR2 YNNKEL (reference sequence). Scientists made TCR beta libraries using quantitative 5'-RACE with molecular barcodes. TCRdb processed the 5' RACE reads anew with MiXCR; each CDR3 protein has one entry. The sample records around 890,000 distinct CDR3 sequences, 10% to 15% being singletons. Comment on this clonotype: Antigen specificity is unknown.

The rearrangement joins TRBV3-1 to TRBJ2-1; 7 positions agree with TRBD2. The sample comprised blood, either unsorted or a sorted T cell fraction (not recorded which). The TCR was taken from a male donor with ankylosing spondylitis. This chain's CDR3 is CASSPTYLAAYNEQFF. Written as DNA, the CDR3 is TGTGCCAGCAGCCCGACGTATCTAGCGGCCTACAATGAGCAGTTCTTC.